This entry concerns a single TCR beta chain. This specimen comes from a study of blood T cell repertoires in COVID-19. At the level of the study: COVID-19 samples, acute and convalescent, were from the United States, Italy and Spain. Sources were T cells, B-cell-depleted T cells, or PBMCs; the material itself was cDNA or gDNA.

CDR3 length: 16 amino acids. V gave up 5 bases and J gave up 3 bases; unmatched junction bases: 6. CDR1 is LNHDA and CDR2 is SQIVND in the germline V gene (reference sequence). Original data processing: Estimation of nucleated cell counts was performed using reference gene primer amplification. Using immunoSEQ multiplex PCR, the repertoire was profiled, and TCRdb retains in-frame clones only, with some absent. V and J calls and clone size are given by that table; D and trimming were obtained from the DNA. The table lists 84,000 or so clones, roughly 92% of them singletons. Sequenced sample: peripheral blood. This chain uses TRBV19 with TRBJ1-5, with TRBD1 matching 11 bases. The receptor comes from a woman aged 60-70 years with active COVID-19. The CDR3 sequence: CASSVRDRGINQPQHF. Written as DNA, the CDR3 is TGTGCCAGTAGTGTCCGGGACAGGGGGATCAATCAGCCCCAGCATTTT.